The source of this TCR beta chain is a study of shared clonotypes between healthy human individuals (dated by TCRdb to the early 2020s). As for the study more broadly: A couple of women and a few men aged 18 to 49 years were included in the cohort. To increase sequencing depth and limit assay-specific biases, different laboratories used diverse techniques to prepare libraries and sequence TCR repertoires. Blood TCR repertoires of roughly 5 healthy adults were deeply sequenced to estimate repertoire size and the extent of clonotype sharing between individuals. Per donor, leukapheresis produced somewhere between about 0.8 and 9 billion PBMCs. Per donor, three plates each were used for CD4 naive and CD4 memory, two for CD8 naive, and one for CD8 memory.

From the cysteine up to the phenylalanine, the CDR3 has a length of 13 residues. Just the 39-base CDR3 DNA is kept, in frame starting at base 1. V loses 1 base, J loses 7 bases, and the germline ends lie 8 bases apart. From a lookup of the germline V gene, CDR1 and CDR2 are MGHDK and SYGVNS. Healthy HIV-negative adults with no recently reported acute infections or vaccinations were included as donors. All donors were Caucasian adults living in Nashville, Tennessee, USA. CD4+ T cells were enriched by magnetic negative selection; naive cells were then positively selected on CD45RA, and the negative fraction formed the memory subset. Blood was collected by leukapheresis, and PBMCs were isolated by Ficoll-Histopaque density gradient centrifugation and then cryopreserved in liquid nitrogen vapor phase. Purity and quantity of every magnetically sorted T cell population were checked by analytical flow cytometry. From each sorted fraction, genomic DNA was isolated and quantified by UV absorbance on a Nanodrop 2000c.

This clone was seen only once. Its antigen is unknown. Within one base of it there is no much larger clone, and no base qualities were kept. TCR CDR3 regions were amplified from genomic DNA by multiplex PCR using the deep immunoSEQ assay. Extracted genomic DNA from each cell subset was distributed evenly across all wells of several immunoSEQ 96-well plates, and each plate was treated as a replicate. For sorted subsets, each replicate PCR was loaded with about 200 ng genomic DNA, equivalent to 25,000 to 35,000 T cell genomes. The purified libraries were quantified using a Qubit 3.0 fluorometer, sized with a Bioanalyzer 2100, and then quantified again using the KAPA Library Quantification kit. A separate single-read 150-cycle Illumina NextSeq 550 flow cell was used to sequence each immunoSEQ 96-well plate. The authors' pipeline ran thus. Because the immunoSEQ output held only junctional sequences and lacked quality scores, the filtering could not match the filtering applied to full-length reads. To assign V/J genes and CDR3, sequences were annotated using PyIR, a Python wrapper for IgBLAST v1.9, with IMGT germline references. Reads were filtered out if the reads had weak V/J assignments (E-value above 1e-6), no CDR3, stop codons, out-of-frame junctions, or ambiguous translated residues. V3J clonotypes were defined as sequences sharing the same inferred V gene, J gene, and CDR3 amino acid sequence. To compute the percentage overlap between repertoires, the number of shared unique clonotypes was divided by the size of the smaller repertoire. Three approaches were used to assess repertoire richness: RTK rarefaction, the Chao1 estimator, and Recon v2.1 estimates of unobserved clonotypes. Generation probabilities were computed with OLGA for all TCRbeta clonotypes obtained by the gDNA method from several donors. This is the immuneACCESS table as TCRdb keeps it, with only in-frame sequences that have V and J called. A part of the clones is gone; compared with another copy, unresolved V genes explain less than half, and the rest is unexplained. V and J calls and clone size are as listed in that table; D and trimming were resolved from the DNA. The sample has more than 2 million clones on record, about 94% of them singletons. The biggest ten clones account for over 0.1% of the sample.

Broad study findings and their caveats: Across a few donors, approximately 4.6% of naive CD4, 3% to 4% of naive CD8, 2% to 2.5% of memory CD4, and around 0.4% of memory CD8 clonotypes were shared. Rarefaction of sorted-subset datasets indicated incomplete sequencing despite the large sequencing depth. Naive subsets generally had larger estimated clonotype richness than memory subsets did. Based on pairwise subsampling, the degree of clonotype sharing among donors was expected to be affected by sequencing depth. Sampling was limited to blood, and TCR repertoires in tissue likely differ from TCR repertoires in blood. Because the study included only a small number of donors, the genetic and exposure-history diversity represented was limited. Clonotypes shared by all four sorted-subset donors showed higher generation probabilities than non-shared clonotypes.

The clonotype comes from a man aged 18 to 30 in good health. The sequence joins TRBV25-1 to TRBJ2-1; the D gene identity is not certain. Material: naive CD4+ T cells sorted from blood. The label giving this sample's cell subset or site can be read as: CD45RA+ positively selected. The DNA sequence is as follows: TGTGCCAGCAGTGAATCATGGGGTAATGAGCAGTTCTTC. It translates as CASSESWGNEQFF.